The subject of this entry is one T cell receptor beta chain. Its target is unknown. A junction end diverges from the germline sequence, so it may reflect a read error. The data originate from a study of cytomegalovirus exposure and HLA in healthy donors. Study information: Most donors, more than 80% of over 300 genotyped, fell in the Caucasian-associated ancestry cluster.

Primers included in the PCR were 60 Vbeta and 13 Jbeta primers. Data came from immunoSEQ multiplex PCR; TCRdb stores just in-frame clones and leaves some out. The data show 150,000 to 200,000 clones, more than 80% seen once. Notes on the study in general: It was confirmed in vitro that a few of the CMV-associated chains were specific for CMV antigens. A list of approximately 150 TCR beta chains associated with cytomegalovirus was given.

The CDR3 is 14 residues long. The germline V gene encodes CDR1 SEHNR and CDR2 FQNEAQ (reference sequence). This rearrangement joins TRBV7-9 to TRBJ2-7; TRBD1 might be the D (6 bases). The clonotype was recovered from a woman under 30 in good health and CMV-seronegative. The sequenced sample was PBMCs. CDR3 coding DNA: TGTTCCAGCAGCTCCCAACTTACAGGGAACGAGCAGTACTTC. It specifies CSSSSQLTGNEQYF.